Listed here are 28 T cell receptor beta chains from one sample, sequenced in a study of blood T cells in healthy people across ages. Combining a sample-barcoded 5' primer with a J-beta primer mix, a second PCR ran for 7 to 11 cycles. TCRdb used MiXCR to reprocess the 5' RACE reads, holding one entry per CDR3 protein. The sample carries some 1.5 million distinct CDR3 sequences, roughly 43% recorded once. Sequencing input: blood. The receptors were gathered from a woman under 30 in good health.

This chain joins TRBV24-1 and TRBJ1-2; D is undetermined. Germline V CDR1 and CDR2: KGHDR, SFDVKD. This CDR3 region has 13 residues. The germline V and J ends were trimmed by 4 bases and 2 bases, with 7 bases remaining between them. The CDR3, as DNA: TGTGCCACCAGTGACGTTGACAACTATGGCTACACCTTC. Its translation is CATSDVDNYGYTF.

At least ten counts were recorded for this clonotype. The chain couples TRBV29-1 to TRBJ1-2; D is ambiguous. The CDR3 consists of 12 residues. Germline V gives CDR1 SQVTM, CDR2 ANQGSEA. The V end lost 5 bases, the J end lost 6 bases, and 13 bases lay between the germline ends. This CDR3 reads CSVFAVINGYTF. CDR3 bases: TGCAGCGTTTTTGCGGTTATCAATGGCTACACCTTC. The whole variable domain, remainder taken from reference TRBV29-1 and TRBJ1-2, is SAVISQKPSRDICQRGTSLTIQCQVDSQVTMMFWYRQQPGQSLTLIATANQGSEATYESGFVIDKFPISRPNLTFSTLTVSNMSPEDSSIYLCSVFAVINGYTFGSGTRLTVV.

This clonotype has just one count. The chain employs TRBV7-2 and TRBJ2-1; 7 bases match TRBD1. Germline CDR1 and CDR2: SGHTA and FQGNSA. Trimming at V came to 2 bases and at J to 5 bases, leaving 9 bases not matched to a gene. The CDR3 extends over 16 amino acids. CDR3 amino acids: CASSLRARGIDNEQFF. CDR3 coding DNA: TGTGCCAGCAGCTTAAGAGCCAGGGGGATCGACAATGAGCAGTTCTTC. The variable domain in full, completed from reference TRBV7-2 and TRBJ2-1, reads GAGVSQSPSNKVTEKGKDVELRCDPISGHTALYWYRQSLGQGLEFLIYFQGNSAPDKSGLPSDRFSAERTGGSVSTLTIQRTQQEDSAVYLCASSLRARGIDNEQFFGPGTRLTVL.

The gene calls are TRBV7-9 and TRBJ2-2; D gene uncertain. Trimming removed 4 bases at V and 0 bases at J, with 6 bases between. The CDR3 is 14 residues long. The germline CDR1 and CDR2 sequences are SEHNR and FQNEAQ (reference sequence). CDR3 in DNA: TGTGCCAGCAGCTCGGTAGCGAACACCGGGGAGCTGTTTTTT. Its translation is CASSSVANTGELFF.

In its sample, this clonotype was seen a few times. The chain recombines TRBV6-1 with TRBJ2-5, with 7 bases fitting TRBD1. Trimming cost V 5 bases and J 4 bases; bases outside gene matches: 4. CDR3 length equals 13 residues. Germline assignment: CDR1 MNHNS and CDR2 SASEGT. The CDR3 coding sequence is TGTGCCAGCAGTAACAGGGGAAGAGAGACCCAGTACTTC. Translation: CASSNRGRETQYF.

The chain combines TRBV7-9 with TRBJ2-2; tentative D call: TRBD1 (7 bases). Germline-derived CDR1 and CDR2 are SEHNR and FQNEAQ (reference sequence). V was pared by 3 bases and J by 1 base, with 12 bases between. CDR3 length: 16 amino acids. CDR3 sequence: CASSLRQGLNTGELFF. The CDR3, as DNA: TGTGCCAGCAGCTTGCGACAGGGACTGAACACCGGGGAGCTGTTTTTT.

V usage is TRBV20-1 and J usage is TRBJ2-7, with 10 bases aligning to TRBD2. Germline V gene sequence: CDR1 DFQATT, CDR2 SNEGSKA (reference sequence). The CDR3 consists of 14 residues. Losses at the gene ends were 0 bases for V and 3 bases for J; bases not matched to a gene: 2. As DNA, the CDR3 is TGCAGTGCTAGAGAAGTAGCGGGAGGCTACGAGCAGTACTTC. It encodes CSAREVAGGYEQYF.

V is TRBV4-3 and J is TRBJ2-1; D possibly matches TRBD1 or TRBD2 (5 bases each). The J call may be faulty, since TRBJ2-7 better matches the DNA end. The CDR3 is 15 residues long. Germline lookup yields CDR1 LGHNA and CDR2 YSLEER. The CDR3 DNA reads as TGCGCCAGCAGCCCACTCGGGACGACTTACAATGAGCAGTACTTC. This gives the protein CASSPLGTTYNEQYF.

This chain links TRBV9 with TRBJ2-1; D is unclear. Germline V CDR1 and CDR2: SGDLS, YYNGEE. V lost 0 bases, J lost 8 bases, and 9 bases lay in between. The CDR3 spans 13 residues. The CDR3 bases are TGTGCCAGCAGCGTAGAACCAACCCATGAGCAGTTCTTC. It encodes CASSVEPTHEQFF. Complete variable domain (other parts from reference TRBV9 and TRBJ2-1): DSGVTQTPKHLITATGQRVTLRCSPRSGDLSVYWYQQSLDQGLQFLIQYYNGEERAKGNILERFSAQQFPDLHSELNLSSLELGDSALYFCASSVEPTHEQFFGPGTRLTVL.

This chain uses TRBV20-1 with TRBJ1-4, with no clear D. In germline, CDR1 is DFQATT, CDR2 SNEGSKA (reference sequence). Trimming shortened V by 1 base and J by 7 bases, and 16 bases separated the two germline ends. The CDR3 is made up of 15 amino acids. Written as DNA, the CDR3 is TGCAGTGCTAGAGTAAGACACTGGACTGGTGAAAAACTGTTTTTT. This translates into CSARVRHWTGEKLFF.

V gene TRBV7-2 combines with J gene TRBJ2-5, with 8 bases that match TRBD2. J lost 0 bases, V lost 5 bases, and 2 bases had no gene match. Germline lookup yields CDR1 SGHTA and CDR2 FQGNSA. This CDR3 comprises 14 residues. The CDR3 sequence: CASSPSGHQETQYF. CDR3 nucleotide sequence: TGTGCCAGCAGCCCTAGCGGGCACCAAGAGACCCAGTACTTC.

The sample holds one count of this clonotype. The chain carries TRBV7-9 and TRBJ2-7; 8 bases are a match to TRBD1. The CDR3 totals 18 residues. The ends lost 1 base at V and 1 base at J; junction bases unmatched: 12. Germline CDR1 is SEHNR and CDR2 is FQNEAQ (reference sequence). Here the CDR3 reads CASSLEWVRDRLSYEQYF. The DNA of the CDR3 is TGTGCCAGCAGCTTAGAGTGGGTAAGGGACAGGTTATCCTACGAGCAGTACTTC.

The chain recombines TRBV2 with TRBJ2-1, with D unresolved. In germline, CDR1 is SNHLY, CDR2 FYNNEI. V gave up 4 bases and J gave up 6 bases, with 7 bases separating them. The CDR3 consists of 12 residues. The CDR3 nucleotides are TGTGCCAGCAGTGGCCGCCGCAATGAGCAGTTCTTC. It is translated as CASSGRRNEQFF.

V usage is TRBV5-1 and J usage is TRBJ1-2; tentative D call: TRBD1 (6 bases). The length of the CDR3 is 15 residues. CDR1 is SGHRS, CDR2 YFSETQ, per germline. With 2 bases removed from V and 1 base from J, the gap between germline ends came to 12 bases. The DNA of the CDR3 is TGCGCCAGCAGCTTCCGCAGGGGCTATAACTATGGCTACACCTTC. It is translated as CASSFRRGYNYGYTF.

The V and J genes are TRBV3-1 and TRBJ1-1, with 10 bases aligning to TRBD1. CDR3 length equals 17 residues. The germline V gene has CDR1 LGHDT and CDR2 YNNKEL (reference sequence). V dropped 3 bases and J dropped 4; count of bases not matched to a gene: 11. CDR3 loop: CASSQAPGTGAGTEAFF. The CDR3 DNA reads TGTGCCAGCAGCCAGGCCCCCGGGACAGGGGCTGGCACTGAAGCTTTCTTT. Using reference TRBV3-1 and TRBJ1-1 for the parts outside the CDR3, the full variable domain is DTAVSQTPKYLVTQMGNDKSIKCEQNLGHDTMYWYKQDSKKFLKIMFSYNNKELIINETVPNRFSPKSPDKAHLNLHINSLELGDSAVYFCASSQAPGTGAGTEAFFGQGTRLTVV.

This sequence joins TRBV9 and TRBJ2-7, with TRBD2 matching 11 bases. The length of the CDR3 is 16 residues. V shed 0 bases and J 2 bases; nucleotides not matched to a gene: 4. CDR1 is SGDLS, CDR2 YYNGEE, per germline. DNA for the CDR3: TGTGCCAGCAGCGTAGAGGGACTAGCGGAAACCTACGAGCAGTACTTC. Residues: CASSVEGLAETYEQYF.

In its sample, this clonotype was seen a few times. The chain joins TRBV27 to TRBJ2-7, with 9 positions matching TRBD2. The CDR3 is 14 amino acids. The junction had 4 bases not matched to a gene; V was cut back by 3 bases and J by 4 bases. Looked up from germline, CDR1 is MNHEY and CDR2 is SMNVEV (reference sequence). The CDR3 region is CASSFGGGAYEQYF. The CDR3 bases are TGTGCCAGCAGTTTTGGCGGGGGGGCTTACGAGCAGTACTTC.

The chain employs TRBV6-1 and TRBJ2-7; TRBD1 matches 12 bases. The CDR3 spans 15 residues. The germline gives CDR1 MNHNS, CDR2 SASEGT. After removal of 7 bases from V and 3 bases from J, the junction contained 7 bases not matched to a gene. The CDR3, as DNA: TGTGCCAGCAAGCACCGGGACAGGGGGCTCTACGAGCAGTACTTC. As protein: CASKHRDRGLYEQYF.

This clonotype was observed many times. Germline is not matched at one junction end, which may reflect a read error. The chain recombines TRBV14 with TRBJ1-2, with 7 bases that match TRBD1. In germline, CDR1 is SGHDN, CDR2 FVKESK. The CDR3 has 13 amino acids. The CDR3: CASSQGQAYGYTF. The CDR3 DNA reads TGCGCCAGCAGCCAAGGACAGGCTTATGGCTACACCTTC.

V is TRBV2 and J is TRBJ2-7, with D uncertain. The J call may be faulty, since TRBJ2-5 better matches the DNA end. Germline V lookup: CDR1 SNHLY, CDR2 FYNNEI. This CDR3 has 13 residues. CDR3 sequence: CASSASVQETQYF. The CDR3 DNA is TGTGCCAGCAGTGCCAGCGTACAAGAGACCCAGTACTTC.

This clonotype was recorded a few times. The rearrangement uses TRBV6-1 and TRBJ2-3; 7 bases align to TRBD1. CDR1 is MNHNS, CDR2 SASEGT, per germline. With V trimmed by 2 bases and J by 1 base, 3 bases remained unmatched. The CDR3 consists of 15 residues. The CDR3 region has the DNA TGTGCCAGCAGTGAAAATGGACAGGGCACAGATACGCAGTATTTT. Protein sequence: CASSENGQGTDTQYF.

The genes are TRBV4-3 and TRBJ2-5; D not resolved. V was shortened by 4 bases and J by 9 bases, with 15 bases between the two germline ends. Looked up from germline, CDR1 is LGHNA and CDR2 is YSLEER. The CDR3 runs to 13 residues. The CDR3 region is CASSRSGPDAQYF. The CDR3 DNA is TGCGCCAGCAGCCGATCCGGCCCCGACGCCCAGTACTTC.

V usage is TRBV18 and J usage is TRBJ2-5; 13 bases match TRBD2. Gene TRBJ2-7 matches the end of the DNA better, so the J call may be wrong. The germline gives CDR1 KGHSH, CDR2 LQKENI. CDR3 size: 16 residues. The CDR3 here is CASSPRTSGSIHEQYF. The CDR3 DNA reads as TGTGCCAGCTCACCGCGGACTAGCGGGAGCATCCACGAGCAGTACTTC.

In this sample, this clonotype turned up a few times. The CDR3 sequence: CASSQFTGGYTGELFF. The CDR3 DNA reads as TGTGCCAGCAGCCAATTTACCGGGGGTTACACCGGGGAGCTGTTTTTT. This chain links TRBV3-1 with TRBJ2-2; D may be TRBD2 (6 bases). Trimming removed 2 bases from V and 3 bases from J, with 13 bases in between. CDR1 and CDR2 from the germline V gene are LGHDT and YNNKEL (reference sequence). CDR3 size: 16 residues.

The chain is built from TRBV4-1 and TRBJ2-1; TRBD2 matches at 9 bases. The CDR3 is 19 residues long. Germline CDR1 MGHRA, CDR2 YSYEKL. The V segment lost 1 base and the J segment 13 bases; nucleotides outside the gene matches: 23. CDR3: CASSQALVAGGTTQETQFF. The CDR3 DNA reads as TGCGCCAGCAGCCAAGCACTAGTGGCGGGGGGGACCACCCAAGAGACCCAGTTCTTC.

This clonotype was detected a few times. The V and J genes are TRBV7-9 and TRBJ2-1; TRBD2 aligns across 14 bases. The CDR3 sequence is 17 residues long. The trim removed 4 bases at V and 4 bases at J, leaving 6 bases unmatched. Germline V lookup: CDR1 SEHNR, CDR2 FQNEAQ (reference sequence). The CDR3, as DNA: TGTGCCAGCAGCTCGCGGACTAGCGGGGGGCTTTACAATGAGCAGTTCTTC. Its protein is CASSSRTSGGLYNEQFF.

This clonotype turned up a few times. The genes are TRBV7-2 and TRBJ2-7; TRBD2 is a possible D gene (5 bases). The CDR3 is 16 amino acids. CDR1 and CDR2 from the germline V gene are SGHTA and FQGNSA. The V end was cut by 5 bases, the J end by 4 bases, with 21 bases between. The chain's CDR3 is CASSPAPLKRGYEQYF. The DNA for the CDR3 is TGTGCCAGCAGCCCCGCCCCCCTCAAACGGGGATACGAGCAGTACTTC.

This clonotype has just one count. The rearrangement uses TRBV27 and TRBJ2-7; either TRBD1 or TRBD2 may fit D (5 bases each). The germline CDR1 and CDR2 sequences are MNHEY and SMNVEV (reference sequence). The CDR3 covers 14 residues. V was trimmed by 5 bases and J by 6 bases, leaving 17 bases between them. The CDR3 nucleotides are TGTGCCAGCAGTGTTCAGGGACCTGGGGGCGAGCAGTACTTC. Its translation is CASSVQGPGGEQYF.